This T cell receptor (beta chain) was sequenced for a study of Tregs in tolerant kidney transplant recipients. Thawed PBMCs were FACS-sorted into unstimulated CD4+CD25+CD127- regulatory T cells, CD4+CD25- non-regulatory cells, CD4 and CD8 cells. Here immunoSEQ multiplex PCR was the method, and the copy in TCRdb shows in-frame clones only, minus some. The sample includes roughly 66,000 clones, 92% seen only once; the top ten take around 9.9%. The receptor was derived from a human donor who received a combined kidney and bone marrow transplant. The starting material was CD8+ T cells from blood, obtained before the transplant.

The CDR3 spells CASSLVSRQYGGELFF. The CDR3 DNA follows: TGTGCCAGCAGCTTAGTTTCCCGACAGTACGGAGGGGAGCTGTTTTTT. The chain recombines TRBV7-6 with TRBJ2-2; D possibly corresponds to TRBD1 (5 bases). The CDR3 extends over 16 amino acids. Germline V lookup: CDR1 SGHVS, CDR2 FNYEAQ. With 1 base removed from V and 8 bases from J, the gap between germline ends came to 17 bases.